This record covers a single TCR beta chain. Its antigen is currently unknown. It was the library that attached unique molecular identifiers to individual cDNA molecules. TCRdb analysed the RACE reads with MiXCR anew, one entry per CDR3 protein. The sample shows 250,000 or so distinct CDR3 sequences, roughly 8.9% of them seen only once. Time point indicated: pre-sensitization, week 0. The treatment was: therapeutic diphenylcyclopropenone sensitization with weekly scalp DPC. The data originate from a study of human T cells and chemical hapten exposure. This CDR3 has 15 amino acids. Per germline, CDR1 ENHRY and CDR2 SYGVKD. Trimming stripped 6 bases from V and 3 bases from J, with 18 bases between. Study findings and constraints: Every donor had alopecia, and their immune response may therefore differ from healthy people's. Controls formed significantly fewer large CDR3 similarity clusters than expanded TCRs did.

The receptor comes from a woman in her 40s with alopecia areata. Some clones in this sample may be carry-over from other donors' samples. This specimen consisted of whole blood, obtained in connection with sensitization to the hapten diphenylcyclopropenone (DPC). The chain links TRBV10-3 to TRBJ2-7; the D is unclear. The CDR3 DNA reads TGTGCCATCAGCCCTGCGGCGTCGCCCCTCTACGAGCAGTACTTC. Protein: CAISPAASPLYEQYF.